Shown below are 31 T cell receptor beta chains from a single sample sequenced in a study of cytomegalovirus exposure and HLA in healthy donors. PCR primers comprised 60 Vbeta and 13 Jbeta primers. The repertoire was sequenced with immunoSEQ multiplex PCR; TCRdb's copy has only in-frame clones and lacks some. The sample lists more than 65,000 clones, under 85% occurring once. Material for sequencing was PBMCs. The receptors derive from a middle-aged woman in good health and CMV-seropositive.

This chain links TRBV5-1 with TRBJ2-3; TRBD2 matches at 9 bases. The CDR3 runs 17 residues. Per germline, CDR1 SGHRS and CDR2 YFSETQ. Trimming took 3 bases from V and 0 from J; bases not matched to a gene: 8. Written as DNA, the CDR3 is TGCGCCAGCAGCTCGGGAATAGGACTAGCGAGCACAGATACGCAGTATTTT. Amino acids: CASSSGIGLASTDTQYF.

The rearrangement uses TRBV4-2 and TRBJ1-2; D is unresolved. Germline V gene data show CDR1 as LGHNA and CDR2 as YNFKEQ. This CDR3 comprises 14 residues. V gave up 1 base and J gave up 2 bases, with 8 bases separating them. This chain's CDR3 is CASSQAPGNYGYTF. CDR3 DNA: TGTGCCAGCAGCCAAGCTCCGGGGAACTATGGCTACACCTTC.

This clone occurred once. The chain joins TRBV27 to TRBJ1-2; TRBD1 matches 7 bases. Trimming cost V 6 bases and J 7 bases; bases outside gene matches: 5. This CDR3 is 12 amino acids long. Germline CDR1 and CDR2: MNHEY and SMNVEV (reference sequence). The CDR3 nucleotides read TGTGCCAGCAGAGACAGGGTGGGTGGCTACACCTTC. Translating gives CASRDRVGGYTF.

The rearrangement joins TRBV19 to TRBJ2-7, with D uncertain. CDR3 size: 13 residues. V was cut by 5 bases and J by 3 bases, with 11 bases left in between. CDR1 LNHDA and CDR2 SQIVND come from the germline V gene (reference sequence). The CDR3 coding sequence is TGTGCCAGTAGTCCATTTAGAGGCTACGAGCAGTACTTC. It specifies CASSPFRGYEQYF. Combining the CDR3 with reference TRBV19 and TRBJ2-7 gives the whole variable domain DGGITQSPKYLFRKEGQNVTLSCEQNLNHDAMYWYRQDPGQGLRLIYYSQIVNDFQKGDIAEGYSVSREKKESFPLTVTSAQKNPTAFYLCASSPFRGYEQYFGPGTRLTVT.

The rearrangement joins TRBV29-1 to TRBJ1-2; 10 nucleotides agree with TRBD1. Germline V gene data show CDR1 as SQVTM and CDR2 as ANQGSEA. There are 15 residues in the CDR3. V lost 0 bases to trimming and J lost 3 bases; unmatched junction nucleotides: 4. The CDR3 DNA reads TGCAGCGTTGAAGACAGTGGACAGGGGGACTATGGCTACACCTTC. Its translation: CSVEDSGQGDYGYTF.

V and J are TRBV7-2 and TRBJ2-5; D is unclear. This CDR3 spans 13 amino acids. Germline CDR1 is SGHTA and CDR2 is FQGNSA. Trimming pared 2 bases from V and 2 bases from J, leaving 6 bases between. CDR3 sequence (DNA): TGTGCCAGCAGCTTATCAGTACAAGAGACCCAGTACTTC. It is translated as CASSLSVQETQYF.

V usage is TRBV5-4 and J usage is TRBJ2-5; 10 positions match TRBD1. The CDR3 is made up of 16 amino acids. Germline V CDR1 and CDR2: SGHNT, YYREEE (reference sequence). The V and J ends lost 3 bases and 2 bases, in that order; junction bases with no gene match: 7. CDR3 residues: CASSYPGQGWQETQYF. CDR3 nucleotides: TGTGCCAGCAGCTATCCGGGACAGGGGTGGCAAGAGACCCAGTACTTC.

The chain combines TRBV5-1 with TRBJ1-1; TRBD1 matches at 8 bases. Trimming took 1 base from V and 2 from J; bases not matched to a gene: 4. The CDR3 length is 15 residues. The germline CDR1 and CDR2 sequences are SGHRS and YFSETQ. The CDR3 loop is CASSLYGTGNTEAFF. The CDR3 DNA is TGCGCCAGCAGCTTGTACGGGACAGGTAACACTGAAGCTTTCTTT.

CDR3 in DNA: TGTGCCAGCAGTGATCAGGGTTATGGCTACACCTTC. It translates to CASSDQGYGYTF. This sequence joins TRBV25-1 and TRBJ1-2, with TRBD1 as a possible D gene (5 bases). The CDR3 loop spans 12 amino acids. V lost 3 bases to trimming and J lost 5 bases, with 7 bases between them. Germline V lookup: CDR1 MGHDK, CDR2 SYGVNS.

The chain employs TRBV25-1 and TRBJ1-4, with TRBD1 as a possible D gene (5 bases). Per the germline V gene, CDR1 is MGHDK and CDR2 is SYGVNS. The CDR3 runs to 14 residues. V was trimmed by 0 bases and J by 4 bases, leaving 6 bases between them. The CDR3 sequence is CASSEYGGNEKLFF. Written as DNA, the CDR3 is TGTGCCAGCAGTGAATACGGGGGTAATGAAAAACTGTTTTTT.

The CDR3 DNA is TGTGCCAGCACACAGGGTTACGAGCAGTACTTC. It specifies CASTQGYEQYF. The rearrangement joins TRBV19 to TRBJ2-7; a possible D gene is TRBD1 (6 bases). The V gene lost 9 bases and the J gene lost 4 bases, with 10 bases spanning the gap. The germline CDR1 and CDR2 sequences are LNHDA and SQIVND (reference sequence). The CDR3 covers 11 residues.

Note on this clone: Other nucleotide sequences in the sample specify the same CDR3. Here the CDR3 reads CASSEAGGRDTQYF. DNA of the CDR3: TGTGCCAGCAGTGAAGCCGGGGGTCGGGATACGCAGTATTTT. The chain carries TRBV6-1 and TRBJ2-3; D perhaps matches TRBD2 (6 bases). Germline CDR1 MNHNS, CDR2 SASEGT. This CDR3 is 14 amino acids long. V was shortened by 0 bases and J by 6 bases, with 10 bases between the two germline ends.

V usage is TRBV4-1 and J usage is TRBJ1-1; tentative D call: TRBD1 (6 bases). The CDR3 length is 18 residues. Between the trimmed V and J ends, which lost 1 base and 6 bases, there was a span of 24 bases. Per germline, CDR1 MGHRA and CDR2 YSYEKL. CDR3 bases: TGCGCCAGCAGCCAAGGCCCGGACAGAGTCTCCAAACGTCCTGAAGCTTTCTTT. It is translated as CASSQGPDRVSKRPEAFF.

As concerns this clone: The sample holds other DNA sequences that translate to the same CDR3. In DNA, the CDR3 is TGTGCCTGGAGTGTACCCAGCGGAGCCTACAATGAGCAGTTCTTC. Translation gives CAWSVPSGAYNEQFF. V and J are TRBV30 and TRBJ2-1; maybe TRBD2 (5 bases). Trimming removed 0 bases from V and 2 bases from J, with 11 bases in between. Germline CDR1 is GTSNPN and CDR2 is SVGIG (reference sequence). The length of the CDR3 is 15 residues. The variable domain in full, with the rest retrieved from reference TRBV30 and TRBJ2-1, is SQTIHQWPATLVQPVGSPLSLECTVEGTSNPNLYWYRQAAGRGLQLLFYSVGIGQISSEVPQNLSASRPQDRQFILSSKKLLLSDSGFYLCAWSVPSGAYNEQFFGPGTRLTVL.

The V and J genes are TRBV7-6 and TRBJ2-2, with D possibly TRBD2 on 6 matching bases. The CDR3 contains 16 residues. Germline-derived CDR1 and CDR2 are SGHVS and FNYEAQ. Trimming removed 4 bases at V and 3 bases at J, with 15 bases between. CDR3 sequence (DNA): TGTGCCAGCAGCTGGCTTCGGGGAGGAGACACCGGGGAGCTGTTTTTT. This codes for CASSWLRGGDTGELFF. Full variable domain (outside the CDR3, taken from reference TRBV7-6 and TRBJ2-2): GAGVSQSPRYKVTKRGQDVALRCDPISGHVSLYWYRQALGQGPEFLTYFNYEAQQDKSGLPNDRFSAERPEGSISTLTIQRTEQRDSAMYRCASSWLRGGDTGELFFGEGSRLTVL.

This chain links TRBV6-1 with TRBJ2-7, with a possible D match to TRBD1 (5 bases). The CDR3 contains 13 residues. The V gene lost 11 bases and the J gene lost 0 bases, with 14 bases spanning the gap. In germline, CDR1 is MNHNS, CDR2 SASEGT. The CDR3 coding sequence is TGTGCCGTGGACAAAGGTCTCTCCTACGAGCAGTACTTC. This codes for CAVDKGLSYEQYF.

This chain uses TRBV10-3 with TRBJ2-1, with TRBD2 matching over 15 bases. V shed 2 bases and J 6 bases; nucleotides not matched to a gene: 5. The CDR3 is 17 amino acids. Germline V gene data show CDR1 as ENHRY and CDR2 as SYGVKD. CDR3 DNA sequence: TGTGCCATCAGTGAGGGACTAGCGGGAGGGGCTTTCAATGAGCAGTTCTTC. It translates to CAISEGLAGGAFNEQFF.

The chain has TRBV5-6 and TRBJ2-6; perhaps TRBD2 as D (6 bases). The CDR3 extends over 16 amino acids. V gave up 0 bases and J gave up 1 base, with 8 bases separating them. The germline V gene has CDR1 SGHDT and CDR2 YYEEEE. CDR3 region: CASSLAGTSGANVLTF. In DNA, the CDR3 is TGTGCCAGCAGCTTGGCGGGGACTTCTGGGGCCAACGTCCTGACTTTC.

The chain carries TRBV7-9 and TRBJ1-1, with unresolved D. Trimming cost V 5 bases and J 5 bases, with 15 bases left between them. The CDR3 is 14 residues long. Germline V CDR1 and CDR2: SEHNR, FQNEAQ (reference sequence). DNA for the CDR3: TGTGCCAGCAGCCGAACAGCTCTCGATACTGAAGCTTTCTTT. This codes for CASSRTALDTEAFF. Using reference TRBV7-9 and TRBJ1-1 for the parts outside the CDR3, the full variable domain is DTGVSQNPRHKITKRGQNVTFRCDPISEHNRLYWYRQTLGQGPEFLTYFQNEAQLEKSRLLSDRFSAERPKGSFSTLEIQRTEQGDSAMYLCASSRTALDTEAFFGQGTRLTVV.

The rearrangement joins TRBV5-1 to TRBJ2-3; D might be TRBD1 (6 bases). This CDR3 is built from 14 residues. The V end lost 3 bases, the J end lost 4 bases, and 12 bases lay between the germline ends. Germline CDR1 SGHRS, CDR2 YFSETQ. The CDR3 DNA reads as TGCGCCAGCAGCTCCGGGACACTCGCAGATACGCAGTATTTT. Residues: CASSSGTLADTQYF.

This clone came up a few times. The chain links TRBV2 to TRBJ1-5; tentative D call: TRBD1 (6 bases). CDR1 is SNHLY, CDR2 FYNNEI, per germline. V gave up 7 bases and J gave up 1 base, with 23 bases separating them. CDR3 length equals 18 residues. CDR3 sequence: CASTKDSLGGRSNQPQHF. The CDR3 DNA follows: TGTGCCAGCACCAAGGACAGCTTGGGGGGGAGGAGCAATCAGCCCCAGCATTTT.

The chain combines TRBV7-3 with TRBJ1-1; TRBD1 is a possible D gene (5 bases). The CDR3 totals 15 residues. Trimming pared 5 bases from V and 1 base from J, leaving 14 bases between. Per germline, CDR1 SGHTA and CDR2 FQGTGA. DNA of the CDR3: TGTGCCAGCAGCGAAGAAGGGGCTGGGAACACTGAAGCTTTCTTT. It yields the protein CASSEEGAGNTEAFF.

V and J are TRBV29-1 and TRBJ2-4; the match to TRBD2 covers 7 bases. Germline V gives CDR1 SQVTM, CDR2 ANQGSEA. V was clipped by 4 bases and J by 9 bases; unmatched bases: 6. CDR3 size: 12 residues. CDR3 region: CSVGTSVAIQYF. The CDR3 DNA is TGCAGCGTTGGAACTAGCGTCGCCATTCAGTACTTC. Drawing the rest from reference TRBV29-1 and TRBJ2-4, the complete variable domain is SAVISQKPSRDICQRGTSLTIQCQVDSQVTMMFWYRQQPGQSLTLIATANQGSEATYESGFVIDKFPISRPNLTFSTLTVSNMSPEDSSIYLCSVGTSVAIQYFGAGTRLSVL.

The chain recombines TRBV18 with TRBJ2-1; D ambiguous. In germline, CDR1 is KGHSH, CDR2 LQKENI. The CDR3 extends over 14 amino acids. The V gene lost 0 bases and the J gene lost 2 bases, with 5 bases spanning the gap. This CDR3 reads CASSPPAAYNEQFF. The CDR3 bases are TGTGCCAGCTCACCACCGGCGGCCTACAATGAGCAGTTCTTC.

The V call is TRBV7-2, the J call TRBJ2-1; TRBD2 might be the D (6 bases). Germline CDR1 reads SGHTA; CDR2 reads FQGNSA. The V end lost 5 bases, the J end lost 7 bases, and 15 bases lay between the germline ends. This CDR3 contains 14 residues. The CDR3 DNA is TGTGCCAGCAGCGCCGCCGGGGGAGTTAATGAGCAGTTCTTC. Protein: CASSAAGGVNEQFF. Full variable domain (remainder filled in from reference TRBV7-2 and TRBJ2-1): GAGVSQSPSNKVTEKGKDVELRCDPISGHTALYWYRQSLGQGLEFLIYFQGNSAPDKSGLPSDRFSAERTGGSVSTLTIQRTQQEDSAVYLCASSAAGGVNEQFFGPGTRLTVL.

This clone occurred a few times. The V gene is TRBV5-4, the J gene TRBJ2-1; the D gene is possibly TRBD1 (5 bases). The CDR3 has 15 residues. Trimming stripped 4 bases from V and 0 bases from J, with 11 bases between. CDR1 is SGHNT and CDR2 is YYREEE in the germline V gene (reference sequence). The CDR3 loop reads CASSETVSSYNEQFF. The CDR3 region has the DNA TGTGCCAGCAGCGAGACAGTAAGCTCCTACAATGAGCAGTTCTTC.

CDR3 sequence (DNA): TGTGCCAGCAGCCCTAGCCCCGCACAGGGTGAGGCTTTCTTT. Protein sequence: CASSPSPAQGEAFF. The chain carries TRBV11-3 and TRBJ1-1, with D maybe TRBD1 (6 bases). The V end lost 5 bases, the J end lost 11 bases, and 21 bases lay between the germline ends. The CDR3 has 14 residues. The V gene's germline CDR1 is SGHNT and CDR2 YENEEA.

The V gene is TRBV19, the J gene TRBJ1-4; D gene unclear. CDR1 LNHDA and CDR2 SQIVND come from the germline V gene (reference sequence). This CDR3 region has 14 residues. The V end was cut by 3 bases, the J end by 4 bases, with 9 bases between. The CDR3 here is CASSITTGNEKLFF. The CDR3, as DNA: TGTGCCAGTAGTATCACCACGGGTAATGAAAAACTGTTTTTT.

The rearrangement joins TRBV20-1 to TRBJ1-6, with D unclear. Germline loops: CDR1 DFQATT, CDR2 SNEGSKA (reference sequence). V was clipped by 6 bases and J by 13 bases, with 13 bases between them. The CDR3 has 11 residues. The CDR3 region is CSATLVSPLHF. CDR3 DNA sequence: TGCAGTGCGACACTAGTTTCTCCCCTCCACTTT.

J is TRBJ2-5 and V is TRBV19, with 7 bases lining up with TRBD2. V was clipped by 6 bases and J by 5 bases; unmatched bases: 9. Germline V gene sequence: CDR1 LNHDA, CDR2 SQIVND (reference sequence). CDR3 size: 14 residues. The CDR3 reads CASRGEGGYETQYF. The CDR3 DNA sequence: TGTGCCAGTAGAGGGGAGGGCGGGTATGAGACCCAGTACTTC.

The CDR3 protein is CAFIHLSGTEAFF. The CDR3 DNA reads TGTGCCTTTATACACCTGAGCGGCACTGAAGCTTTCTTT. The chain couples TRBV30 to TRBJ1-1, with D unresolved. CDR3 length: 13 residues. Germline V gene sequence: CDR1 GTSNPN, CDR2 SVGIG (reference sequence). Deletions cut 7 bases from V and 4 bases from J, with 16 bases between. The variable domain in full, with the rest retrieved from reference TRBV30 and TRBJ1-1, is SQTIHQWPATLVQPVGSPLSLECTVEGTSNPNLYWYRQAAGRGLQLLFYSVGIGQISSEVPQNLSASRPQDRQFILSSKKLLLSDSGFYLCAFIHLSGTEAFFGQGTRLTVV.